This T cell receptor (beta chain) was captured by sequencing in a study of OX40 agonist ivuxolimab in advanced cancers. Method: immunoSEQ multiplex PCR; TCRdb's copy keeps in-frame clones and lacks some. The table has some 57,000 clones, about 82% seen once. CDR1 is MNHNS, CDR2 SASEGT, per germline. The CDR3 contains 16 residues. Trimming took off 3 bases at V and 1 base at J, with 14 bases between the two ends. This TCR was recovered from an adult with an advanced solid tumor such as melanoma, head and neck, liver or kidney cancer. The sample consisted of CD4+ or CD8+ T cells sorted from blood, taken in a trial of the OX40 agonist ivuxolimab. The chain couples TRBV6-1 to TRBJ2-3; D may be TRBD2 (5 bases). CDR3 nucleotides: TGTGCCAGCAGTGACGGGCTAGCTTTTGGCACAGATACGCAGTATTTT. Translating gives CASSDGLAFGTDTQYF.